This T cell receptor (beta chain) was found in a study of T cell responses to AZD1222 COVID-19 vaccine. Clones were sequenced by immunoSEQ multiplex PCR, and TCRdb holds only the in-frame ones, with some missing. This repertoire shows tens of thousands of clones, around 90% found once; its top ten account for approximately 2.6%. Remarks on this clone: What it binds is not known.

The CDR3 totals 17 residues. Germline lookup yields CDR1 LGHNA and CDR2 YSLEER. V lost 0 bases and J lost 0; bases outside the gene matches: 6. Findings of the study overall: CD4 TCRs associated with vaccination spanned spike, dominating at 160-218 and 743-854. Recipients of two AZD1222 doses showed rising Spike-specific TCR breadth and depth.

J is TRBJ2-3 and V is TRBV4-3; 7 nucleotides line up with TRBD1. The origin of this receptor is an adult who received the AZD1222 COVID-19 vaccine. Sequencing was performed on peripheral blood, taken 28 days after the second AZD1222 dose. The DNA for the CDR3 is TGCGCCAGCAGCCAAGACTTCACAGGGGCCAGCACAGATACGCAGTATTTT. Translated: CASSQDFTGASTDTQYF.